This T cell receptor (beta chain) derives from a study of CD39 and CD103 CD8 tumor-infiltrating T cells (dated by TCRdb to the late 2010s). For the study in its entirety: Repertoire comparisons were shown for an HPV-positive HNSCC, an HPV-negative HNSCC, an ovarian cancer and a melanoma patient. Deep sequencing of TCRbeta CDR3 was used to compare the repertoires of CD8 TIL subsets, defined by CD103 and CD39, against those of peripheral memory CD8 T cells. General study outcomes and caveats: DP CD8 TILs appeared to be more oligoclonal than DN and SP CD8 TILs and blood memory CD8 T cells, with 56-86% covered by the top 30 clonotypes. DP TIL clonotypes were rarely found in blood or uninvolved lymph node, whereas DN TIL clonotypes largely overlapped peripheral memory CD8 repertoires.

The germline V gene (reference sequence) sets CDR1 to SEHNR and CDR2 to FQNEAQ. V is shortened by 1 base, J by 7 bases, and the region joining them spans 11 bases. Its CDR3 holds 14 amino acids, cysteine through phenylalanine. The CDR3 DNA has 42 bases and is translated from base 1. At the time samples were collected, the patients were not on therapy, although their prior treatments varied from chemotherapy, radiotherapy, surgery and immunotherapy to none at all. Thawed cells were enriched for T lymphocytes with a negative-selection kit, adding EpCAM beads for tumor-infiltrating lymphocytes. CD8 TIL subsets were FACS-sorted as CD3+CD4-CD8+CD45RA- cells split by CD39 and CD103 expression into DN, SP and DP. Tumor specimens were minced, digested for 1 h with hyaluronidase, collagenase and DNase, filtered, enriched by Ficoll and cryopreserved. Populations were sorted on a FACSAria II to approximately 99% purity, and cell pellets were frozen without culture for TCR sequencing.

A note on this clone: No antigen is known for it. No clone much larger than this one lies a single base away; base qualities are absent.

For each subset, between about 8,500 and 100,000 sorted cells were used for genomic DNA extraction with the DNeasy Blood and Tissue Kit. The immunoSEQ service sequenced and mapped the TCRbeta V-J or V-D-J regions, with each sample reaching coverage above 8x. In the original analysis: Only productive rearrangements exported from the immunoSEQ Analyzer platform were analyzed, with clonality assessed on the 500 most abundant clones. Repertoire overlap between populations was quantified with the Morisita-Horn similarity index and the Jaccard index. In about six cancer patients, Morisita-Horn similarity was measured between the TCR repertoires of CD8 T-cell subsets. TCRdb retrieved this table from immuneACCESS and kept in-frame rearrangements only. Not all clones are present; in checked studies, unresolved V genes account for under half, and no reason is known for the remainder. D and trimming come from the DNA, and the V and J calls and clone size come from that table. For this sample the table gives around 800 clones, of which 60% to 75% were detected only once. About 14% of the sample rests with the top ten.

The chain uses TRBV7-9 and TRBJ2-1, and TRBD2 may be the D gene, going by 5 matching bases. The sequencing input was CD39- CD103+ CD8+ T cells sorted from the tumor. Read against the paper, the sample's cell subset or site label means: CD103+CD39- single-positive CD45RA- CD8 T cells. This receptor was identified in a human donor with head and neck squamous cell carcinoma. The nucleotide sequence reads TGTGCCAGCAGCTTAGACCTAGCAGAGAATGAGCAGTTCTTC. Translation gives CASSLDLAENEQFF.